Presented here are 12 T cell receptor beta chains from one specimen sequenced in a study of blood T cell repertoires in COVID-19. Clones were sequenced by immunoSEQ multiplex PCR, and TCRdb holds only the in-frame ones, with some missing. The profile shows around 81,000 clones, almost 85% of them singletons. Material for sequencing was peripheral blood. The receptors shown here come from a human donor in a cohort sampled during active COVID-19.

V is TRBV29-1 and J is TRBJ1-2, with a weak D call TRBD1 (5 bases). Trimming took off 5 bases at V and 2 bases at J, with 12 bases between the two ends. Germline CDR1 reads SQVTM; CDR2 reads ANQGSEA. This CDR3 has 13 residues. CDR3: CSVLTAFNYGYTF. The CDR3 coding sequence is TGCAGCGTTCTGACAGCCTTCAACTATGGCTACACCTTC.

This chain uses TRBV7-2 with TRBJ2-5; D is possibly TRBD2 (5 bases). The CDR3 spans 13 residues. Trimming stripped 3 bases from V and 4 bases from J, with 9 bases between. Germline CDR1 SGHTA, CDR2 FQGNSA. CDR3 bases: TGTGCCAGCAGCTTGGAGAGGGCAGAGACCCAGTACTTC. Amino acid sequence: CASSLERAETQYF.

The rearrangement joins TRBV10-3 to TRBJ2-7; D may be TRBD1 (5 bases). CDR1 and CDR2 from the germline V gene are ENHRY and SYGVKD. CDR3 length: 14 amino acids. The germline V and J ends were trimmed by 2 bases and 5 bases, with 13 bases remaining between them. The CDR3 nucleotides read TGTGCCATCAGTGAGCAGGGTAGCACAAACGAGCAGTACTTC. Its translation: CAISEQGSTNEQYF.

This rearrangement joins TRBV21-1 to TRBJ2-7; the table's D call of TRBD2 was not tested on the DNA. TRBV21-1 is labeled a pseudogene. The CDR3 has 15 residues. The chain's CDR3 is CASSRLLAGVFEQYF. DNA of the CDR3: TGTGCCAGCAGCAGATTACTAGCGGGGGTCTTCGAGCAGTACTTC.

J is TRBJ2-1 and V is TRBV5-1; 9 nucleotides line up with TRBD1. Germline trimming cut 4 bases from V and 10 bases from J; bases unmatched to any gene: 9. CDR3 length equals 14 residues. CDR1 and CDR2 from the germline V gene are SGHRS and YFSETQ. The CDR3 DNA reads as TGCGCCAGCAGCGGGGGACAGGGCCTCGGGGAGCAGTTCTTC. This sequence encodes CASSGGQGLGEQFF.

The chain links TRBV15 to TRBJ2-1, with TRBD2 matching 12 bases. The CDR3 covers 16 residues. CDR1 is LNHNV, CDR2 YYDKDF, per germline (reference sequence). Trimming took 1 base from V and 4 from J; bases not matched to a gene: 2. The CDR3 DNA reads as TGTGCCACCAGCAGAGCCGGGACTAGCGGGTACAATGAGCAGTTCTTC. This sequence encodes CATSRAGTSGYNEQFF. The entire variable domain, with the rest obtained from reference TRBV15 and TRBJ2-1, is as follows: DAMVIQNPRYQVTQFGKPVTLSCSQTLNHNVMYWYQQKSSQAPKLLFHYYDKDFNNEADTPDNFQSRRPNTSFCFLDIRSPGLGDTAMYLCATSRAGTSGYNEQFFGPGTRLTVL.

In nucleotides, the CDR3 is TGCAGCGTTGAAGATTTTCTAAAACTGGGGCCAGATACGCAGTATTTT. Amino acids: CSVEDFLKLGPDTQYF. The chain recombines TRBV29-1 with TRBJ2-3; maybe TRBD1 (5 bases). Germline CDR1 is SQVTM and CDR2 is ANQGSEA. The germline V and J ends were trimmed by 0 bases and 4 bases, with 17 bases remaining between them. The CDR3 covers 16 residues.

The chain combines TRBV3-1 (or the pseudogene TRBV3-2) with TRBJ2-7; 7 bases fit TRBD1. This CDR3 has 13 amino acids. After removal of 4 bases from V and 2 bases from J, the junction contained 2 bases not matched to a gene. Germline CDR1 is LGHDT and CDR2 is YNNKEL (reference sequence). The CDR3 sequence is CASSRQGTYEQYF. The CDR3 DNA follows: TGTGCCAGCAGCCGACAGGGAACCTACGAGCAGTACTTC.

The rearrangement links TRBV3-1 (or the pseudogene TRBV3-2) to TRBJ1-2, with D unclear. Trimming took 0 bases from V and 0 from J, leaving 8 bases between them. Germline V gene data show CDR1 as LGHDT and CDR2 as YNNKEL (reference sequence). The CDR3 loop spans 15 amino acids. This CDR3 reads CASSQEFSSNYGYTF. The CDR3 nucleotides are TGTGCCAGCAGCCAAGAATTTAGTTCTAACTATGGCTACACCTTC.

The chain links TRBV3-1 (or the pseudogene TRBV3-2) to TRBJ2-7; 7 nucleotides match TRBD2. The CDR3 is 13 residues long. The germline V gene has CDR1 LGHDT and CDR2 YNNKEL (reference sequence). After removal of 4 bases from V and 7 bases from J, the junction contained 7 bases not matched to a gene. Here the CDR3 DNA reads TGTGCCAGCAGCCCCGGGACTATGGGGGAGCAGTACTTC. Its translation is CASSPGTMGEQYF.

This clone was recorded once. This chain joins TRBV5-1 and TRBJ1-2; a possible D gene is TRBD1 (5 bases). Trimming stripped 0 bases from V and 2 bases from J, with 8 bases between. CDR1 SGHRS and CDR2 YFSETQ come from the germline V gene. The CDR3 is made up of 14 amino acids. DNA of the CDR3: TGCGCCAGCAGCTTGGGACAGAAGAACTATGGCTACACCTTC. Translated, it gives CASSLGQKNYGYTF.

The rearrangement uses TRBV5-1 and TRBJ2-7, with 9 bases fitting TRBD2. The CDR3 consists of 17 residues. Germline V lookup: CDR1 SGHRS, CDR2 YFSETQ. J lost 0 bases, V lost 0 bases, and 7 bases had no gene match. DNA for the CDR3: TGCGCCAGCAGCTTGGTAGCGGGGGCCTCGAGCTCCTACGAGCAGTACTTC. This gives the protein CASSLVAGASSSYEQYF.